These T cell receptor beta chains were read from a single sample in a study of T cell repertoires in cytomegalovirus infection. MiXCR, applied by TCRdb to the reads, yields one record per CDR3 protein. The sample lists 200,000 to 300,000 distinct CDR3 sequences, roughly an eighth occurring once. Sequencing input: PBMCs. The receptors shown here come from a human donor in good health (CMV status not recorded). Some clones in this sample may be carry-over from other donors' samples. Each CDR3 is given with its conserved first and last residue. The D gene is left open where the match is weak.

d_call	v_call	j_call	cdr3_aa
TRBD1	TRBV7-2	TRBJ2-7	CASSDRVEQYF
NA	TRBV29-1	TRBJ2-7	CSVEEVSFEQYF
TRBD1	TRBV20-1	TRBJ2-5	CSAAVTGGLETQYF
TRBD1	TRBV6-6	TRBJ2-5	CASSYSTGGTQYF
NA	TRBV28	TRBJ2-7	CASSAQGGGVREQYF
TRBD1	TRBV20-1	TRBJ2-5	CSAETGAEETQYF
TRBD1	TRBV28	TRBJ1-5	CASSFGTGYQPQHF
TRBD2	TRBV12-3/TRBV12-4	TRBJ2-7	CASSLAGRDEQYF
NA	TRBV11-2	TRBJ2-2	CASSLLPSTGELFF
NA	TRBV28	TRBJ2-7	CASSLWHPSEQYF
TRBD2	TRBV14	TRBJ2-1	CASSPGTSTHNEQFF
TRBD2	TRBV6-2/TRBV6-3	TRBJ2-1	CASSLLAGGPYNEQFF
TRBD1	TRBV3-1	TRBJ1-1	CASSHSGTGSEAFF
TRBD2	TRBV20-1	TRBJ2-1	CSARELALSSYNEQFF
NA	TRBV12-3/TRBV12-4	TRBJ1-1	CASSLFAENTEAFF
TRBD2	TRBV7-2	TRBJ2-3	CASSYRTSGGAKDTQYF
TRBD2	TRBV11-3	TRBJ2-5	CASSFGLAGGGETQYF
NA	TRBV12-3/TRBV12-4	TRBJ2-6	CASSLPPPPLDGANVLTF
NA	TRBV28	TRBJ2-7	CASSLSLQEQYF
TRBD1	TRBV19	TRBJ2-3	CASTPTGVSTDTQYF
TRBD2	TRBV7-2	TRBJ2-5	CASSISGGPGTQYF
NA	TRBV5-1	TRBJ2-7	CASSLRGPGEEQYF
TRBD1	TRBV4-3	TRBJ2-1	CASSHGTGDPYNEQFF
NA	TRBV7-2	TRBJ2-5	CASSSGQPPQETQYF
NA	TRBV7-9	TRBJ1-1	CASSPSPGQPGAEAFF
NA	TRBV19	TRBJ1-1	CASSDPGGYTEAFF
NA	TRBV20-1	TRBJ1-2	CSAPLPGLYGYTF
TRBD1	TRBV7-9	TRBJ2-7	CASSSSRGSLRGEQYF